Presented here are 3 T cell receptor beta chains from one specimen sequenced in a study of read filtering for tumor transcriptome and immune sequencing. The library was built from roughly 400 ng RNA with molecular barcoded adaptors for alpha/delta and beta/gamma chains. Via MiXCR, TCRdb re-called the reads, giving one row per CDR3 protein. Among more than 100,000 distinct CDR3 sequences, 10% to 15% were seen once, and the ten largest hold roughly 11%. Sequenced material: a population of CD138-negative cells sorted from bone marrow. These receptors were obtained from a donor at least 40 years old with multiple myeloma.

Of note for this clonotype: This likely stems from a read error, as it lies one base from a far larger clone. Since the CDR3 does not end with the conserved phenylalanine or tryptophan, this likely comes from a read error. The V call is TRBV28, the J call TRBJ2-3; 7 nucleotides match TRBD1. The CDR3 is 13 amino acids. V lost 6 bases, J lost 1 base, and 1 base stayed unmatched. Germline V gene lookup returns CDR1 MDHEN and CDR2 SYDVKM. CDR3 protein: CASSGQGTDTQYV. The CDR3, as DNA: TGTGCCAGCAGCGGACAGGGCACAGATACGCAGTATGTT.

Concerning this clonotype: A far larger clone differs by one base, so this is likely a read error. The chain is built from TRBV7-2 and TRBJ1-4; 7 bases are a match to TRBD1. Trimming removed 2 bases from V and 7 bases from J; junction bases left unmatched: 7. CDR1 and CDR2 (germline): SGHTA, FQGNSA. The CDR3 spans 15 residues. The CDR3 region has the DNA TGTGCCAGCAGCTTACCACAGGGGATTATTGAAAAACTGTTTTTT. Its protein product is CASSLPQGIIEKLFF.

This clonotype was recorded once. A much larger clone lies one base from this, so it may be a read error. V and J are TRBV6-5 and TRBJ1-4, with D tentatively TRBD1 (6 bases). CDR3 length: 17 residues. The germline V gene encodes CDR1 MNHEY and CDR2 SVGAGI. Trimming removed 7 bases from V and 8 bases from J, with 26 bases in between. Written as DNA, the CDR3 is TGTGCCAGCAACTCCGGGACAAGGGGTTTGACGGGAGAAAAACTGTTTTTT. Residues: CASNSGTRGLTGEKLFF.